This entry lists 9 T cell receptor beta chains sequenced from one sample in a study of PD-1 blockade in classical Hodgkin lymphoma. Documented time point: cycle 4 day 1 (C4D1), after 6 weeks of nivolumab. Every patient relapsed after autologous stem cell transplantation, and brentuximab vedotin exposure varied. Produced via immunoSEQ multiplex PCR; TCRdb's table is partial and in-frame only. The sample holds tens of thousands of clones, 90% seen once. The source was peripheral blood mononuclear cells (PBMCs), collected before the fourth cycle of nivolumab. Receptors originate from a human donor with classical Hodgkin lymphoma.

This chain links TRBV28 with TRBJ1-2; 8 positions match TRBD1. The CDR3 consists of 18 residues. Germline V CDR1 and CDR2: MDHEN, SYDVKM. Germline trimming cut 4 bases from V and 5 bases from J; bases unmatched to any gene: 18. DNA of the CDR3: TGTGCCAGCAGTTACCTCGGACAGGGATTTTCCCATGGATATGGCTACACCTTC. Translation: CASSYLGQGFSHGYGYTF.

This clone turned up a few times. V gene TRBV9 combines with J gene TRBJ1-2; D gene uncertain. The CDR3 totals 13 residues. The V and J ends lost 0 bases and 8 bases respectively, with 11 bases between them. CDR1 and CDR2 (germline): SGDLS, YYNGEE. The CDR3 DNA follows: TGTGCCAGCAGCGTAGGAACAGACGCCGGCTACACCTTC. This encodes CASSVGTDAGYTF. Together with reference TRBV9 and TRBJ1-2, the CDR3 gives the full variable domain: DSGVTQTPKHLITATGQRVTLRCSPRSGDLSVYWYQQSLDQGLQFLIQYYNGEERAKGNILERFSAQQFPDLHSELNLSSLELGDSALYFCASSVGTDAGYTFGSGTRLTVV.

This rearrangement joins TRBV2 to TRBJ2-2; no reliable D call. Trimming left V 2 bases short and J 1 base short, with 20 bases between. CDR1 SNHLY and CDR2 FYNNEI come from the germline V gene. CDR3 size: 19 residues. CDR3 sequence reads: CASSEIGVRKGRNTGELFF. As DNA, the CDR3 is TGTGCCAGCAGTGAAATCGGTGTGAGGAAAGGTCGGAACACCGGGGAGCTGTTTTTT.

The J gene is TRBJ1-1, the V gene TRBV5-8, with D perhaps matching TRBD1 (5 bases). Germline V gene data show CDR1 as SGHTS and CDR2 as YDEGEE. V dropped 1 base and J dropped 11 bases, with 21 bases sitting between them. CDR3 length: 15 amino acids. The CDR3, as DNA: TGTGCCAGCAGCTTGAACAGGTTGAGGGGACTGAATGCTTTCTTT. Encoded protein: CASSLNRLRGLNAFF.

The rearrangement joins TRBV5-7 to TRBJ2-7, with TRBD2 matching 8 bases. TRBV5-7 is an open reading frame whose function is uncertain. This CDR3 has 16 amino acids. With 0 bases clipped from V and 2 bases from J, the junction kept 7 bases outside the gene matches. CDR3 loop: CASSLVRGGPAYEQYF. Written as DNA, the CDR3 is TGTGCCAGCAGCTTGGTACGCGGGGGGCCAGCCTACGAGCAGTACTTC.

The chain uses TRBV12-5 and TRBJ2-1, with a weak D call TRBD2 (5 bases). The V gene's germline CDR1 is LGHNT and CDR2 FRNRAP. V gave up 5 bases and J gave up 2 bases, with 19 bases separating them. The CDR3 runs to 17 residues. The CDR3: CASGPRLTGRAYNEQFF. The CDR3 DNA reads TGTGCTAGTGGTCCACGGCTGACCGGGCGGGCCTACAATGAGCAGTTCTTC.

The chain recombines TRBV7-9 with TRBJ1-6; no firm D call. The CDR3 length is 12 residues. Germline loops: CDR1 SEHNR, CDR2 FQNEAQ (reference sequence). V shed 3 bases and J shed 9 bases, with 6 bases lying between them. The CDR3 DNA reads as TGTGCCAGCAGCTTCGAAGGTTCACCCCTCCACTTT. Protein product: CASSFEGSPLHF.

The count of this clone is one. V gene TRBV29-1 combines with J gene TRBJ2-3, with D tentatively TRBD2 (6 bases). CDR1 is SQVTM and CDR2 is ANQGSEA in the germline V gene. Trimming took off 4 bases at V and 0 bases at J, with 8 bases between the two ends. This CDR3 has 13 residues. The CDR3 loop reads CSVVTSSTDTQYF. The DNA of the CDR3 is TGCAGCGTTGTGACTAGTAGCACAGATACGCAGTATTTT.

The J gene is TRBJ1-4, the V gene TRBV29-1, with unresolved D. CDR3 length: 13 amino acids. V lost 6 bases and J lost 5, with 13 bases in between. The germline CDR1 and CDR2 sequences are SQVTM and ANQGSEA. The CDR3 reads CSVRAEGNEKLFF. DNA for the CDR3: TGCAGCGTAAGAGCGGAGGGAAATGAAAAACTGTTTTTT.